The source of this T cell receptor beta chain is a study of cytomegalovirus exposure and HLA in healthy donors (dated by TCRdb to about 2017). Some background on the complete study: According to an earlier analysis of 550 to 750 of the donors, roughly 180 million T cells yielded 120 million or so unique TCR beta sequences and 250 to 350 Gb of sequence data. An early release covering more than 500 HLA-typed donors comprised approximately 300 gigabases of sequencing data and around 80 million unique TCR sequences. The genetic ancestry cluster associated with self-reported Caucasian donors included around four fifths of the roughly 400 genotyped donors. The study aimed to test whether cataloging public T cell receptors could reveal signatures of past pathogen exposure. The T cell repertoires of about 700 subjects were profiled by immunosequencing and related to cytomegalovirus serostatus. A separate validation cohort of 100 to 150 different subjects was used in addition to the approximately 670-subject first cohort. To predict cytomegalovirus infection status, the study brought together high-throughput TCR immunosequencing, statistical association of individual TCRs with disease status, and machine learning. A later analysis re-examined previously published TCR beta repertoires from 500 to 700 donors and added high-resolution HLA genotyping to investigate patterns of TCR occurrence. Rather than using new phenotypic data, the later analysis identified candidate immune exposures from TCR beta sequences and from how often those sequences occurred across donors. In an earlier analysis of a few hundred of the donors, high-throughput TCR beta sequencing was used to judge whether each TCR beta V gene segment behaved as functional or pseudogenic. Alongside the repertoire data, information on donor age, sex, ethnicity and CMV serostatus was compiled. A later genetic analysis took genome-wide SNP genotypes for about 55% of the 666 donors and used that subset as a discovery cohort. Every repertoire in the discovery cohort had been generated on one and the same sequencing platform. HLA typing included class I and class II loci at four-digit resolution. Typing coverage varied by locus: roughly 620-630 donors for A, B, C, DRB1 and DQB1; roughly 520 for DQA1; around 610 for DPA1; roughly 450 for DPB1. Four to six DR-DQ haplotypes were handled as single units for association and clustering, since linkage in the cohort was strong. Among over 350 genotyped donors of the cohort, an average of approximately 250,000 unique TCR beta nucleotide sequences were sequenced per donor, around a sixth of them non-productive. The full study reports these points: In a later analysis, several top co-occurrence clusters were reported to appear linked to parvovirus B19, influenza, CMV and Epstein-Barr virus. Compared with the roughly 710-donor mean, donors in an Asian-associated ancestry cluster had fewer N-insertions in productive TCRs, according to a later genetic analysis. Presence/absence analyses assumed roughly uniform sequencing depth across donors, an assumption that may not hold. In a later analysis, HLA-associated TCR beta chains showed more clonal expansion and lower generation probabilities than non-associated chains that were equally common. Assigning TCR associations to individual alleles was difficult when HLA alleles, especially DR and DQ, strongly co-occurred. A further reported finding was that TCR beta sequences accurately predicted the HLA-A and HLA-B alleles for most subjects in the first cohort. Linkage disequilibrium might explain the correlated functional status among segregating V segments, but an unknown experimental factor could not be ruled out. At a false discovery rate of 0.05, a later analysis linked around 17,000 TCR beta sequences to specific HLA alleles. A later analysis found that most CMV-associated TCR beta chains appeared HLA-restricted, with HLA associations seemingly driven largely by CMV exposure. An earlier analysis of some 590 of the donors showed that most TCR beta V segments appeared in productive rearrangements either about 87% or about 30% of the time, which broadly matched IMGT annotations. While some public TCRs were present in many individuals, most TCR sequences turned up only very rarely across donors. HLA typing was unavailable for some donors at each locus, so association tests used only the typed subset. A total of some 180 TCR beta chains were listed by the study as associated with cytomegalovirus. In both the original and validation cohorts, the classifier was reported to diagnose cytomegalovirus status with high specificity and sensitivity. Because counts were too low, about 18 rarely observed V segments, including chromosome 9 orphons, were excluded from the earlier analysis of 587 of the donors. The authors suggested that the approach could potentially be extended to other disease states and immunological phenotypes. CMV serostatus was the only immune exposure information available for the cohort. A group of highly shared sequence variants was considered likely to be a technical artifact of the sequencing pipeline. In a later analysis, the rate of TCR association differed among HLA loci, with DRB1 alleles having the most associated TCRs and HLA-C alleles having the fewest. The cohort was sequenced for TCR beta chains only, and without alpha or paired-chain data the features that could be detected were limited. An association between a missense DCLRE1C variant and V-gene and J-gene trimming of TCR beta chains was found in a later genetic analysis and replicated in an independent cohort. A few of the identified cytomegalovirus-associated TCR beta chains were confirmed in vitro to be specific for cytomegalovirus antigens. Some IMGT-functional V segments, including TRBV6-2 and TRBV6-3, could not be distinguished by the 87-base-pair reads and were therefore excluded.

Libraries were constructed by the immunoSEQ multiplex PCR assay. For the multiplex PCR, a mixture combining 60 forward primers for TCR Vbeta segments and 13 reverse primers for TCR Jbeta segments was used. A multiplex PCR assay on genomic DNA amplified the CDR3 region of rearranged TCR beta genes. The Illumina HiSeq System was used to sequence the amplified TCR beta libraries as 87-base-pair reads. As for how the authors treated the data: A later analysis counted about 80 million unique TCR beta chains across the 666 repertoires, and around 9.9 million of these chains were shared by at least two donors. A nearest-neighbor algorithm error-corrected the raw reads and collapsed the reads into unique sequences, merging closely related sequences to remove PCR and sequencing errors. Alignment of CDR3 sequences to IMGT reference sequences was used to assign V, D and J gene segments. Each retained sequence needed at least a six-nucleotide match to both a V gene segment and a J gene segment. Rearrangements were called productive when the CDR3 lacked stop codons and stayed in frame with V and J; all others were non-productive. CDR3 was defined by IMGT convention, running from the second conserved V-encoded cysteine to the conserved J-encoded phenylalanine. Sequences without an unambiguous match to a single V gene segment were excluded from the earlier analysis of almost 600 of the donors. An earlier analysis of about 590 of the donors classified V segments as functional when productive rearrangements were above 56.7% and as segregating when the standard deviation between donors was above 5%. To diagnose cytomegalovirus status from the catalog of TCR beta chain sequences, a statistical classification framework was built. In a later analysis, TCR nucleotide sequences were compared against IMGT/GENE-DB human TR gene sequences so that V and J genes could be assigned. In a later analysis, CDR3 sequences and most-parsimonious VDJ recombination scenarios were assigned using the TCRdist pipeline. In a later analysis, each TCR beta chain was defined by its CDR3 amino acid sequence together with its V-gene family, and reads without a unique V-gene family were excluded. As a way to deal with suspected cross-contamination and a sequencing artifact, a later analysis dropped 450 to 600 nucleotide sequences that were highly shared and had low generation probability. In a later analysis, a clonal expansion index for each public chain was calculated from normalized within-repertoire ranks of inferred template counts. In a later analysis, generation probabilities were computed with a VDJ recombination model fitted to out-of-frame rearrangements, and the resulting probabilities were checked against IGoR. In a later analysis, hypergeometric tests were used to score TCR-TCR, TCR-HLA and TCR-CMV co-occurrence, with a repertoire-size bias correction applied to TCR pairs. In a later analysis, false discovery rates were estimated by permuting HLA or CMV assignments 20 times. In a later analysis, co-occurring TCRs were grouped using DBSCAN, and TCRdist sequence similarity was added for clustering within HLA-allele-positive subsets. Co-occurrence clustering excluded repertoires with fewer than 30,000 or more than 120,000 public chains, plus five with anomalous nucleotide sharing. In its TCRdb copy, this immuneACCESS table keeps in-frame sequences only and misses some clones. Where compared with another copy, unresolved V genes explain less than half of these, and the others have no known cause. The V and J calls and clone size are taken from that table; D and trimming were inferred from the DNA. The sample has under 140,000 clones on record, over 65% of them singletons. The top ten constitute around an eighth of the sample.

The cohort comprised some 700 healthy bone marrow donors. At the time of sampling, every cohort member was nominally healthy, though immune exposures that went unrecorded were likely present. The donor was CMV seropositive and was included in the group of almost 300 seropositive cohort members. Each donor provided a peripheral blood sample, and peripheral blood mononuclear cells were used for TCR beta sequencing. Genomic DNA was extracted from the blood cell samples with the Qiagen DNeasy Blood Extraction Kit. Concerning this clone: Its cognate antigen has yet to be identified. No base quality information exists; no much larger clone differs at one position.

The CDR3, from cysteine to phenylalanine, totals 15 residues. The retained sequence is limited to the CDR3, 45 bases, with the frame set at the first base. CDR1 and CDR2 (MRHNA, SNTAGT) derive from the germline V gene. V ends up 3 bases short and J 4 bases short, with an unmatched junction base count of 2. The sample comprised PBMCs. The sequence was collected from a man aged 25 to 40 in good health and CMV-seropositive. The chain is made from TRBV6-4 and TRBJ2-3; TRBD1 agrees with 12 junctional bases. The DNA is as follows: TGTGCCAGCAGTGAGGGACAGGGGGCCGCAGATACGCAGTATTTT. It codes for CASSEGQGAADTQYF.